This TCR beta chain was sequenced for a study of T cell clonality in common variable immunodeficiency (dated by TCRdb to 2013 to 2016). Measured from the cysteine to the phenylalanine, the CDR3 is 12 residues long. Of the CDR3's DNA, 27 bases were read; they are in frame from base 1. The CDR1 and CDR2 encoded by the germline V gene are SNHLY and FYNNEI. Trimming accounts for 8 bases at V and 5 bases at J, while the number of junction bases matched to no gene is 5. Standard criteria, namely reduction of serum IgG, IgA and/or IgM below the normal range together with specific antibody deficiency, were applied for the diagnosis of CVID. A total of fewer than 50 subjects (approximately 15 female and 29 male; age range about 9 to 64 years, mean age around 41) were included in the CVID group. Both CVID patients and healthy controls were predominantly of Caucasian heritage. Replacement immunoglobulin therapy had been administered to all CVID subjects for at least one year at the time of study participation. When blood was collected, none of the CVID subjects were ill or on immunomodulatory or immunosuppressive medication. Heparinized peripheral whole blood samples of about 5 to 8 ml were collected from each donor. TCRbeta CDR3 repertoires were sequenced from genomic DNA of adults with common variable immune deficiency (CVID) and healthy adult controls. Diluted blood was density-centrifuged over Hypaque 1077 or Ficoll-Paque to isolate peripheral blood mononuclear cells. Genomic DNA was obtained from unsorted mononuclear cells through either Qiagen column purification or a centrifugation-based method.

General study outcomes and caveats: Increased TCRbeta clonality was found in CVID subjects compared with healthy controls (t-test p = 0.018), with the increase being most characteristic of about a third of subjects. Fewer TCRbeta clones were shared among CVID subjects than among healthy controls (p < 0.0001). According to the authors, finding the cause of the higher clonality in CVID would require sequencing the repertoires of T cell subpopulations. Despite equal DNA input, controls averaged roughly 80,000 unique sequences per sample versus about 31,547 in CVID samples. Correlations of repertoire features with clinical complications were constrained by heterogeneity among patients within the CVID cohort. Fewer deletions and N-nucleotide insertions were reportedly observed in CVID TCRbeta sequences, and highly modified clones with 13 or more V deletions were reportedly absent from CVID TCRbeta sequences.

Concerning this clone: This receptor's antigen is unknown. Coverage ceases 3 residues before the CDR3 finishes, and the germline J gene fills in the end.

For sequencing, equivalent amounts of genomic DNA were input from CVID and control samples. For every sample, a 60 bp segment covering the rearranged TCRbeta CDR3 region was amplified and then sequenced. The immunoSEQ assay, a bias-corrected multiplex PCR combined with high-throughput sequencing, was used to amplify TCRbeta. The authors' pipeline ran thus. Every unique nucleotide sequence counted as a clone and was annotated with V, D and J genes, copy number and frequency. Sequences were labeled productive if in frame, and non-productive if out of frame or containing stop codons. As previously described, Shannon's entropy was used to calculate clonality. The predicted amino acid sequences of productive clones were used to derive mean CDR3 Kyte-Doolittle hydropathy. The R hclust function was used to hierarchically cluster scaled V gene usage with Manhattan distance and complete linkage. To assess clone sharing by CDR3 amino acid sequence, 12 repertoires per group were resampled over 100 rounds. The repertoires were searched for 60 to 70 published EBV-specific TCRbeta sequences and almost 250 published CMV-specific TCRbeta sequences. After two CVID samples that produced fewer than 10,000 sequences were dropped from the analysis, some 40 CVID repertoires remained. What TCRdb holds here is the immuneACCESS table cut down to in-frame rearrangements. Part of the clones is not present; checked against another copy, under half of the missing clones reflect an unresolved V gene, and the others are unexplained. V and J calls plus clone size are reproduced from that table; the DNA served to infer D and trimming. There are around 14,000 clones in this sample, and none of them is a singleton. Jointly, the top ten make up more than 7.5% of the sample.

The sequenced sample was peripheral blood mononuclear cells. The chain is assembled from TRBV2 and TRBJ2-7, with 8 bases matching TRBD1. This TCR came from a human donor with common variable immunodeficiency. Partial CDR3 DNA: TGTGCCAGCGGCACAGGGGGGCACGAG. The encoded protein is CASGTGGHE. The complete CDR3 protein is CASGTGGHEQYF. Joined to the reference TRBV2 and TRBJ2-7 proteins, this CDR3 gives the full variable domain: EPEVTQTPSHQVTQMGQEVILRCVPISNHLYFYWYRQILGQKVEFLVSFYNNEISEKSEIFDDQFSVERPDGSNFTLKIRSTKLEDSAMYFCASGTGGHEQYFGPGTRLTVT.